This TCR beta chain was profiled in a study of T cells after yellow fever vaccination. In this sample, this clonotype turned up a few times. The antigen is undetermined. TCRdb processed the 5' RACE reads anew with MiXCR; each CDR3 protein has one entry. The profile shows around 100,000 distinct CDR3 sequences, roughly 5.2% of them singletons. Study conclusions and caveats: Peak timing came faster in the weaker secondary response, day 5 versus 15.

This CDR3 spans 18 amino acids. Germline V lookup: CDR1 SGHKS, CDR2 YYEKEE (reference sequence). The V segment lost 5 bases and the J segment 2 bases; nucleotides outside the gene matches: 11. The sequencing here drew on CD8+ T cells sorted from PBMCs, taken 10 days after the yellow fever booster vaccination. The J gene is TRBJ1-6, the V gene TRBV5-5, with 9 bases aligning to TRBD1. This clonotype was sampled from a man aged 18 to 30 who received the YFV17D yellow fever vaccine. CDR3 DNA sequence: TGTGCCAGCAGACGCCCGGGACAGGGAAGTACCTATAATTCACCCCTCCACTTT. Translated: CASRRPGQGSTYNSPLHF.